In this sample, the clone carrying this T cell receptor beta chain turned up once. As yet, its antigen is unknown. Only in-frame clones appear in the TCRdb table, and some are missing; sequencing was by immunoSEQ multiplex PCR. The top ten clones hold approximately 29% of a sample with some 28,000 clones, around 82% of them seen once. This entry is derived from a study of lymphopenia after photon versus proton radiotherapy. General observations from the study: Survival link was tested only in deceased patients; proton benefit remains a possibility. Relative stability marked proton patients; photon patients lost diversity and naive cells. Post-nadir diversity loss with photons came from oligoclonal expansion, particularly CD8+ Temra cells.

Germline V gene lookup returns CDR1 LGHNA and CDR2 YNFKEQ. The V end was cut by 4 bases, the J end by 2 bases, with 18 bases between. CDR3 size: 16 residues. The sequence derives from a man aged 50-60 years with gastric cancer. Sequences were derived from peripheral blood, sampled from a patient treated with photon-based radiotherapy. The chain employs TRBV4-2 and TRBJ2-7, with D tentatively TRBD2 (5 bases). DNA of the CDR3: TGTGCCAGCAGCCCACCCCCTGGAGGCCCTACCTACGAGCAGTACGTC. Translating it yields CASSPPPGGPTYEQYV.